The clone carrying this T cell receptor beta chain showed up just a few times. No antigen is known for it. TCRdb reanalysed the RT-PCR reads using MiXCR and keeps one entry per CDR3 protein. The repertoire has fewer than 550,000 distinct CDR3 sequences, around 25% of them found once; the top ten carry over 1.5%. The data were obtained in a study of response to subunit inactivated influenza vaccine. General observations from the study: The authors proposed limited new T cell recruitment per seasonal influenza vaccination.

This CDR3 contains 15 residues. The trim removed 2 bases at V and 6 bases at J, leaving 9 bases unmatched. This TCR was recovered from a middle-aged man who received an inactivated influenza vaccine. V usage is TRBV12-3 or TRBV12-4 and J usage is TRBJ2-7; 8 bases map to TRBD2. The starting material was CD4+ T cells sorted from PBMCs, obtained around 5 days after vaccination. CDR3 sequence (DNA): TGTGCCAGCAGTTTACTAGCGGGCCGGGGAAGCGAGCAGTACTTC. This codes for CASSLLAGRGSEQYF.